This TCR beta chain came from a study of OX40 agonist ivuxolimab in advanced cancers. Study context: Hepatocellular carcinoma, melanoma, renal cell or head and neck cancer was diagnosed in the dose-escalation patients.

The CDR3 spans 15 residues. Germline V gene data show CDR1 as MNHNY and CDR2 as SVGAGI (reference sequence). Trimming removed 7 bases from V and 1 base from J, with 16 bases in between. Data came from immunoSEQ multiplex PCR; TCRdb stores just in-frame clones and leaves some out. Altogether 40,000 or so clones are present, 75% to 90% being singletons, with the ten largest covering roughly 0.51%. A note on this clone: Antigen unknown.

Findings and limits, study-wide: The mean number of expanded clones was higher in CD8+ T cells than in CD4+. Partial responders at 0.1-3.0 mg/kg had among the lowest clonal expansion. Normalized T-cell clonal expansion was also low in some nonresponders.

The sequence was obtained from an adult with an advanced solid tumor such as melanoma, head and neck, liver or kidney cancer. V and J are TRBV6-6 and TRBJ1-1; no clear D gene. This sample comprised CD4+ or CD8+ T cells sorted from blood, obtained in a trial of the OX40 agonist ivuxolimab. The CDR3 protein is CASNNQRGGNTEAFF. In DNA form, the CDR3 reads TGTGCCAGCAACAACCAGCGGGGTGGGAACACTGAAGCTTTCTTT.